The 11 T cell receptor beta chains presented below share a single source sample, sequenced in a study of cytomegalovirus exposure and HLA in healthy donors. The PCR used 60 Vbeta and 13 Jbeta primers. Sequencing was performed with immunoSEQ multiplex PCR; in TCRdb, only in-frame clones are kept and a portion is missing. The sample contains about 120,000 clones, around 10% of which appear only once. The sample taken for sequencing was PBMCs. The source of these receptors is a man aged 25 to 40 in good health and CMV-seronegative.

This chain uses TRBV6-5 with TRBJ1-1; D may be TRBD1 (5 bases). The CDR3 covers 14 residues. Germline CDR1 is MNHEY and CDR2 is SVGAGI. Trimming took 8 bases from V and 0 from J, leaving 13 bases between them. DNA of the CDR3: TGTGCCAGCTTTAGGTCAGGGCTGAACACTGAAGCTTTCTTT. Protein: CASFRSGLNTEAFF.

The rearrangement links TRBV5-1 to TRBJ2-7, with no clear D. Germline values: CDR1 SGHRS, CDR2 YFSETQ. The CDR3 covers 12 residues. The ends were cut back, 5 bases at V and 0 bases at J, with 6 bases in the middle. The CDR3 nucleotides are TGCGCCAGCAGATTTAGCTCCTACGAGCAGTACTTC. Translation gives CASRFSSYEQYF.

The CDR3: CASSRGTGGFQPQHF. For the CDR3, the DNA is TGTGCCAGTAGTAGGGGGACTGGCGGGTTTCAGCCCCAGCATTTT. The V and J genes are TRBV19 and TRBJ1-5; D may be TRBD1 (5 bases). Germline V CDR1 and CDR2: LNHDA, SQIVND (reference sequence). This CDR3 is built from 15 residues. Trimming left V 4 bases short and J 6 bases short, with 16 bases between.

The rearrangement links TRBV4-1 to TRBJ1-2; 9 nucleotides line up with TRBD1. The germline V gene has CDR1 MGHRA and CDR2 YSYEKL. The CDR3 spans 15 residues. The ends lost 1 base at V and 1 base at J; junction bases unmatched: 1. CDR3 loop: CASSQVTGGNYGYTF. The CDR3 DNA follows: TGCGCCAGCAGCCAAGTGACAGGGGGTAACTATGGCTACACCTTC.

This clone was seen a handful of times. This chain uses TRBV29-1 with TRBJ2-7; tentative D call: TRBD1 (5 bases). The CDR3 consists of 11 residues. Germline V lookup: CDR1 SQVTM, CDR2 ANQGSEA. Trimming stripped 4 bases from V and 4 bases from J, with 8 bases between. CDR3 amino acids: CSVVSGYEQYF. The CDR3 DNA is TGCAGCGTTGTGTCAGGGTACGAGCAGTACTTC.

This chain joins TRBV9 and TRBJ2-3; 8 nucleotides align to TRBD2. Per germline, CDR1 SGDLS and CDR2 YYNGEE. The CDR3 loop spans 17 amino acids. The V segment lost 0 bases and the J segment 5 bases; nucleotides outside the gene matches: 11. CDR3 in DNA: TGTGCCAGCAGCGTAGCTTTGAGCGGGAGTGGGGTAGATACGCAGTATTTT. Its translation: CASSVALSGSGVDTQYF.

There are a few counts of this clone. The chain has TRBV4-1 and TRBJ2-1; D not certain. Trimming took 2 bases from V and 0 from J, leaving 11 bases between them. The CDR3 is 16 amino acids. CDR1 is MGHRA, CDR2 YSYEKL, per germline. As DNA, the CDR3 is TGCGCCAGCAGCCAACGACTCTCTAGCTCCTACAATGAGCAGTTCTTC. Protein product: CASSQRLSSSYNEQFF.

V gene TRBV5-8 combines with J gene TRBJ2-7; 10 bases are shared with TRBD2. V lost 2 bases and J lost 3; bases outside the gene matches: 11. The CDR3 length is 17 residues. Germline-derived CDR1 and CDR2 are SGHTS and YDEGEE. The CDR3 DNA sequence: TGTGCCAGCAGCTTTGGTGGAGGGGCTAGCGGGGGCTACGAGCAGTACTTC. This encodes CASSFGGGASGGYEQYF.

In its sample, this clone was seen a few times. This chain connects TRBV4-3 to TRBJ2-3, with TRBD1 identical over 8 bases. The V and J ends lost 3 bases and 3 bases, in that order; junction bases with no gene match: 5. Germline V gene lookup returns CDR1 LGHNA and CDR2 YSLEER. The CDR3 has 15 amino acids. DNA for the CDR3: TGCGCCAGCAGCCATTTTAGGACAGGGACAGATACGCAGTATTTT. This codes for CASSHFRTGTDTQYF.

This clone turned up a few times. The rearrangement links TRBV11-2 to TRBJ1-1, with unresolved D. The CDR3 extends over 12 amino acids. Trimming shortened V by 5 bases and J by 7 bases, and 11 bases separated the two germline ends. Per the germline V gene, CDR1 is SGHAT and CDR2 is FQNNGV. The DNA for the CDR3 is TGTGCCAGCAGCCGACTCGTCGGTGAAGCTTTCTTT. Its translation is CASSRLVGEAFF.

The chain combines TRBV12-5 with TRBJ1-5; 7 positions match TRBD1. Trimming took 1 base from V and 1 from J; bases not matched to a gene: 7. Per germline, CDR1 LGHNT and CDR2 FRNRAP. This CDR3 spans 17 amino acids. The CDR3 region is CASGLDRQGFSNQPQHF. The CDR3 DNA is TGTGCTAGTGGTTTGGACAGACAGGGCTTCAGCAATCAGCCCCAGCATTTT.